This TCR beta chain was identified during a study of cytomegalovirus exposure and HLA in healthy donors. General study points: In a later analysis, most CMV-associated TCR beta chains appeared HLA-restricted. The study listed roughly 160 cytomegalovirus-associated TCR beta chains. The likely origin of a cluster of highly shared sequence variants was a sequencing artifact.

PCR amplification relied on 60 Vbeta primers (plus 13 Jbeta primers). TCRdb's copy holds only in-frame clones and misses some; the assay was immunoSEQ multiplex PCR. The sample contains some 200,000 clones, approximately 82% of which appear only once. As concerns this clone: Its antigen is unidentified.

Germline V lookup: CDR1 MNHNS, CDR2 SASEGT. V was pared by 6 bases and J by 1 base, with 0 bases of the junction left unmatched. The CDR3 loop spans 14 amino acids. Sample: PBMCs. This receptor was taken from a man younger than 35 in good health and CMV-seronegative. J is TRBJ2-7 and V is TRBV6-1; TRBD2 matches 13 bases. The CDR3 coding sequence is TGTGCCAGCAGACTAGCGGGAGGGTCCTACGAGCAGTACTTC. Translation: CASRLAGGSYEQYF.